This T cell receptor (beta chain) was captured in a study of cytomegalovirus exposure and HLA in healthy donors. A note on this clone: Its target is unknown.

It was with 60 Vbeta and 13 Jbeta primers that the PCR ran. Profiling relied on immunoSEQ multiplex PCR, and the TCRdb table lists in-frame clones only, not all of them. In the table there are 150,000 to 200,000 clones, roughly 79% of which are singletons. The study, taken as a whole, reports: An analysis done earlier found most TCR beta V segments productive about 87% or about 30% of the time. A later analysis reportedly found that, within productive TCRs, an Asian-associated ancestry cluster had fewer N-insertions than the mean observed across the approximately 690 donors. There were three CMV-associated chains whose specificity for CMV antigens was confirmed in vitro.

The TCR comes from a woman between 40 and 55 years old in good health and CMV-seropositive. The source material was PBMCs.

The CDR3 coding sequence is TGCGCCAGCAGCCAAGAGGTTGTTACGGGTGGCTACACCTTC. Translation: CASSQEVVTGGYTF. This chain uses TRBV4-1 with TRBJ1-2; D is uncertain. The CDR3 loop spans 14 amino acids. Germline V gene lookup returns CDR1 MGHRA and CDR2 YSYEKL. V was clipped by 0 bases and J by 7 bases, with 12 bases between them.